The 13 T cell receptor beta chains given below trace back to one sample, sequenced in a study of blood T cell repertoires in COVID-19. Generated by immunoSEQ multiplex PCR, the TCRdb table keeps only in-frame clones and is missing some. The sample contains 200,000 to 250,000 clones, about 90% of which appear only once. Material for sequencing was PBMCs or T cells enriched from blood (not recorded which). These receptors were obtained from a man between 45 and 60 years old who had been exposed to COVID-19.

DNA for the CDR3: TGTGCCATCAGGAGGGGGGGTACCTACGAGCAGTACGTC. Translation gives CAIRRGGTYEQYV. The chain has TRBV10-3 and TRBJ2-7, with D perhaps TRBD2 (7 bases). Trimming left V 6 bases short and J 2 bases short, with 11 bases between. The CDR3 is made up of 13 amino acids. From germline, CDR1 is ENHRY and CDR2 SYGVKD.

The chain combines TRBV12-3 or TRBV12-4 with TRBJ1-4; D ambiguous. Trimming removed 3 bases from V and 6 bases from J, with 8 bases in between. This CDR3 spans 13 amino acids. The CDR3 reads CASSLESYEKLFF. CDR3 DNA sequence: TGTGCCAGCAGTTTGGAGAGTTATGAAAAACTGTTTTTT.

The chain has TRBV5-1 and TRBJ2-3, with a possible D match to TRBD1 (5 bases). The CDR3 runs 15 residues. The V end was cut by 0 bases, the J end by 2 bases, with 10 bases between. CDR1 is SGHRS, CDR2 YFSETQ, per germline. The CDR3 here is CASSLVQGNTDTQYF. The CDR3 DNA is TGCGCCAGCAGCTTGGTCCAGGGAAACACAGATACGCAGTATTTT.

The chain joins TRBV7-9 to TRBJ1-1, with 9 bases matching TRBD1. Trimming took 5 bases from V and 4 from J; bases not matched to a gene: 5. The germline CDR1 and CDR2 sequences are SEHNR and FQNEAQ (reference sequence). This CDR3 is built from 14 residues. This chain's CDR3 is CASSVGQGFTEAFF. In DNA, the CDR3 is TGTGCCAGCAGCGTAGGACAGGGGTTCACTGAAGCTTTCTTT.

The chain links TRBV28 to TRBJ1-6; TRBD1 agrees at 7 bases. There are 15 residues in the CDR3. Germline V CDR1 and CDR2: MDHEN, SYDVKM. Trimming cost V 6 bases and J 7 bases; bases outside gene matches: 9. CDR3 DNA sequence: TGTGCCAGCAGAGATACAGGGGCCGGGAATTCACCCCTCCACTTT. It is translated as CASRDTGAGNSPLHF. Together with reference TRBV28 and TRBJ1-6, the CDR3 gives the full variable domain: DVKVTQSSRYLVKRTGEKVFLECVQDMDHENMFWYRQDPGLGLRLIYFSYDVKMKEKGDIPEGYSVSREKKERFSLILESASTNQTSMYLCASRDTGAGNSPLHFGNGTRLTVT.

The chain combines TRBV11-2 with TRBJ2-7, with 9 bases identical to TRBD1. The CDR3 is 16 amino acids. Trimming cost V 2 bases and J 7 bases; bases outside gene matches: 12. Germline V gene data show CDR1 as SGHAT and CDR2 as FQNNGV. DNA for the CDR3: TGTGCCAGCAGCTTATCCCTGGGACAGGGCTTGAATGAGCAGTACTTC. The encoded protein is CASSLSLGQGLNEQYF.

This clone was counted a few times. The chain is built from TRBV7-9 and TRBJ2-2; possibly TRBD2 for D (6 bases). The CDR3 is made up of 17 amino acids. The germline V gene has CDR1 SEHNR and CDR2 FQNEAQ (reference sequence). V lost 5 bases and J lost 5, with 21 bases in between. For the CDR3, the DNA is TGTGCCAGCAGCCCCTCCCTTGGGGGAGGAAGAACCGGGGAGCTGTTTTTT. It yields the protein CASSPSLGGGRTGELFF. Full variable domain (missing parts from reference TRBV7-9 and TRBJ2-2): DTGVSQNPRHKITKRGQNVTFRCDPISEHNRLYWYRQTLGQGPEFLTYFQNEAQLEKSRLLSDRFSAERPKGSFSTLEIQRTEQGDSAMYLCASSPSLGGGRTGELFFGEGSRLTVL.

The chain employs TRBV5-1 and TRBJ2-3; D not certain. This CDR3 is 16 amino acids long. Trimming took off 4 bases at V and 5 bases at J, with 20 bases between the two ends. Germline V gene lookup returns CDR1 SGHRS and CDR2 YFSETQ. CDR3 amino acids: CASSTPGSDRGDTQYF. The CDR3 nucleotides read TGCGCCAGCAGCACCCCTGGCAGCGACCGTGGAGATACGCAGTATTTT.

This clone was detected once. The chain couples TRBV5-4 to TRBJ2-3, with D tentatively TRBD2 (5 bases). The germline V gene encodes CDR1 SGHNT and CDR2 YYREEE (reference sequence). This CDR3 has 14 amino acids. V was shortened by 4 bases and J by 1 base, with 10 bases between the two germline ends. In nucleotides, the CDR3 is TGTGCCAGCAGCCTCGGAGGACGCACAGATACGCAGTATTTT. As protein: CASSLGGRTDTQYF. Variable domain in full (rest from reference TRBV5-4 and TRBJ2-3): ETGVTQSPTHLIKTRGQQVTLRCSSQSGHNTVSWYQQALGQGPQFIFQYYREEENGRGNFPPRFSGLQFPNYSSELNVNALELDDSALYLCASSLGGRTDTQYFGPGTRLTVL.

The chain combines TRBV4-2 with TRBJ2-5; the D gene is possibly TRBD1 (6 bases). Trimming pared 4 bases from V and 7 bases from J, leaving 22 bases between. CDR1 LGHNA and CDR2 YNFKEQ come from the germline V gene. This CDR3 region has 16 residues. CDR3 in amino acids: CASSLRTGQTRVTQYF. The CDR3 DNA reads TGTGCCAGCAGCCTTCGTACTGGACAGACTCGGGTGACCCAGTACTTC.

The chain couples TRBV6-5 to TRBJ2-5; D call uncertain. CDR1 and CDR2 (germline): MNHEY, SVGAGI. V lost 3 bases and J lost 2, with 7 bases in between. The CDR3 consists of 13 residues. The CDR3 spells CASSYSFQETQYF. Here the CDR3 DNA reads TGTGCCAGCAGTTATTCGTTTCAAGAGACCCAGTACTTC.

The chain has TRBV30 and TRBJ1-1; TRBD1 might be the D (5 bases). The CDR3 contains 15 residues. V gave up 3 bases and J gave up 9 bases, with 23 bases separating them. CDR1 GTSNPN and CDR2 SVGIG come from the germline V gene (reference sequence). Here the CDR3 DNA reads TGTGCCTGGAGAGAGACAAGGGCGCCGGGACTTCAAGCTTTCTTT. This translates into CAWRETRAPGLQAFF.

The CDR3 DNA sequence: TGTGCCAGCTCACCTCCGGTCAGGGGTAAGGACACTGAAGCTTTCTTT. Its protein is CASSPPVRGKDTEAFF. V usage is TRBV18 and J usage is TRBJ1-1; maybe TRBD1 (6 bases). Per germline, CDR1 KGHSH and CDR2 LQKENI. CDR3 length: 16 residues. The V end was cut by 3 bases, the J end by 3 bases, with 17 bases between.